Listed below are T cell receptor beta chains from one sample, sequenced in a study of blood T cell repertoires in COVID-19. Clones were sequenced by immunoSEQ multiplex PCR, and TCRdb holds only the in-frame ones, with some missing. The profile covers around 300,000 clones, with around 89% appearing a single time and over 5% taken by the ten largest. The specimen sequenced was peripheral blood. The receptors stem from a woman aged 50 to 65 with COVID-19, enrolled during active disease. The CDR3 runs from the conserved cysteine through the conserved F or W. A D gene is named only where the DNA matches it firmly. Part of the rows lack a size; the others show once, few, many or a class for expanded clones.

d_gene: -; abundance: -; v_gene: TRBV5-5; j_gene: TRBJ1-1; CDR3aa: CASSSGQSQGMNTEAFF; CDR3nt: TGTGCCAGCAGTTCTGGACAGTCCCAAGGGATGAACACTGAAGCTTTCTTT
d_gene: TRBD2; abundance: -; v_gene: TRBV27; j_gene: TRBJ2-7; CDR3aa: CASAIAGGYYEQYF; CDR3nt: TGTGCCAGCGCTATAGCGGGAGGTTACTACGAGCAGTACTTC
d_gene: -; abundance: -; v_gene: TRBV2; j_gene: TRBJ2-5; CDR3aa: CASSQRVGGTQETQYF; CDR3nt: TGTGCCAGCAGCCAACGCGTAGGCGGAACCCAAGAGACCCAGTACTTC
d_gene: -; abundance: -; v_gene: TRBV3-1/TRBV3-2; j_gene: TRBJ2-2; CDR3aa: CASSPPGDTGELFF; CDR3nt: TGTGCCAGCAGCCCCCCGGGGGACACCGGGGAGCTGTTTTTT
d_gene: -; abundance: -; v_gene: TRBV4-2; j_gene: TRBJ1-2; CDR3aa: CASSPIDKQNYGYTF; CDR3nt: TGTGCCAGCAGCCCCATCGACAAACAGAACTATGGCTACACCTTC
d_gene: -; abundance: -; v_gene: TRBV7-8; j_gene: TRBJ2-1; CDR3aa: CASSLGQTNEQFF; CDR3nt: TGTGCCAGCAGCCTAGGACAGACCAATGAGCAGTTCTTC
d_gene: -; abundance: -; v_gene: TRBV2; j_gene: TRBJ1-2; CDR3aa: CASGPYYGYTF; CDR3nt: TGTGCCAGCGGGCCCTACTATGGCTACACCTTC
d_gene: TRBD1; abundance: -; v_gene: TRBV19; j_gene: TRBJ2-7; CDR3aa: CASSWTGGTYEQYF; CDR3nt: TGTGCCAGTAGCTGGACAGGGGGGACCTACGAGCAGTACTTC
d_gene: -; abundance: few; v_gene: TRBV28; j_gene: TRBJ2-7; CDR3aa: CASSRVGGSYEQYF; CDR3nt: TGTGCCAGCAGTCGCGTCGGCGGATCCTACGAGCAGTACTTC
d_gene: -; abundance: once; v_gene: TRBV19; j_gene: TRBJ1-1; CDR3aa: CASSTGLFAEAFF; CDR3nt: TGTGCCAGTAGTACCGGTTTGTTCGCTGAAGCTTTCTTT
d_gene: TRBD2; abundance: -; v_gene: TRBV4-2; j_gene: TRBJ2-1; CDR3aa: CASSQVYQAGEGNEQFF; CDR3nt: TGTGCCAGCAGCCAAGTGTACCAGGCGGGAGAAGGGAATGAGCAGTTCTTC
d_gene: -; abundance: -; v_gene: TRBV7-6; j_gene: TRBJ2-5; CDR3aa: CASSLRSGEETQYF; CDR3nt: TGTGCCAGCAGCTTACGGTCAGGGGAAGAGACCCAGTACTTC
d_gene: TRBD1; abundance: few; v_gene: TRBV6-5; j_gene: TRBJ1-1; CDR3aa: CASRGTVYNTEAFF; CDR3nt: TGTGCCAGCAGAGGGACAGTCTATAACACTGAAGCTTTCTTT
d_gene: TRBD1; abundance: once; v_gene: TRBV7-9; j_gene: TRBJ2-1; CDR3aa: CANLSPGQGYNEQFF; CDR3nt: TGTGCCAACCTATCGCCGGGACAGGGGTACAATGAGCAGTTCTTC
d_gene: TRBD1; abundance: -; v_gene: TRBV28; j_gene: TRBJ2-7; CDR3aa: CASSLPLPGQGAGEQYF; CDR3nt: TGTGCCAGCAGTCTCCCCTTACCGGGACAGGGGGCAGGAGAGCAGTACTTC
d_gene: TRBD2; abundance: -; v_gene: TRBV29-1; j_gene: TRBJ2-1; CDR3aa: CSKASGRNEQFF; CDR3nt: TGCAGCAAGGCGAGCGGGAGGAATGAGCAGTTCTTC
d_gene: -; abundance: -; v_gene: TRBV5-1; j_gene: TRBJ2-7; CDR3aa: CASRQRSGAPNLGYEQYF; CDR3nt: TGCGCCAGCAGGCAGAGGTCCGGAGCACCGAACCTAGGCTACGAGCAGTACTTC
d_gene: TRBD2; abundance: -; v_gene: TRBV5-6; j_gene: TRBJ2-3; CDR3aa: CASSLATPGGDTQYF; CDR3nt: TGTGCCAGCAGCTTGGCCACCCCGGGGGGGGATACGCAGTATTTT
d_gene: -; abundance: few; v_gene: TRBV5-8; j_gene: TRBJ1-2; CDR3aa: CASLRTPPYGYTF; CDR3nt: TGTGCCAGCCTAAGGACACCTCCCTATGGCTACACCTTC
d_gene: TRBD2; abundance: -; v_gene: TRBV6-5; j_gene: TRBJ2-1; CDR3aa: CASRPGLENSEQFF; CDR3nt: TGTGCCAGCAGGCCGGGACTAGAAAACAGTGAGCAGTTCTTC
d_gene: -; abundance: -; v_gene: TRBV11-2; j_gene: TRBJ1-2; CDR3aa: CASSLPRSLSGVRGGYTF; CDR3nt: TGTGCCAGCAGCTTACCCCGCTCTCTTTCAGGGGTCCGGGGAGGCTACACCTTC
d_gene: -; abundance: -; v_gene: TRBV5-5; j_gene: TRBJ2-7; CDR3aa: CASSLGAFGEQYF; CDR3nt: TGTGCCAGCAGCTTGGGGGCGTTTGGCGAGCAGTACTTC
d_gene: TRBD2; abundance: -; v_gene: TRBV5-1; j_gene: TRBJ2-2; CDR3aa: CASSTPGLEAGELFF; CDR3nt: TGCGCCAGCAGCACACCGGGACTAGAAGCCGGGGAGCTGTTTTTT
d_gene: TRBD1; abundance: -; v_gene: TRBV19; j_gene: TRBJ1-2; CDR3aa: CASSLDRGLDGYTF; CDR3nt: TGTGCCAGTAGTCTAGACAGGGGGCTCGATGGCTACACCTTC
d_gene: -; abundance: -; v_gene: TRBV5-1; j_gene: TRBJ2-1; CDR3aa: CASSLDPRDSRFF; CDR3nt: TGCGCCAGCAGCTTGGACCCTCGGGACTCTAGGTTCTTC
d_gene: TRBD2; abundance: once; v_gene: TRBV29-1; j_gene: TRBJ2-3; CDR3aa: CSVEGNSAGGTDTQYF; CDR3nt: TGCAGCGTTGAAGGAAATTCGGCGGGAGGCACAGATACGCAGTATTTT
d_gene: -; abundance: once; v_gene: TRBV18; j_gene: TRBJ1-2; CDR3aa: CASSPPTVYGYTF; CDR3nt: TGTGCCAGCTCACCCCCGACAGTATATGGCTACACCTTC
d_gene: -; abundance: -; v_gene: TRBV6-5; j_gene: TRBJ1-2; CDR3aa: CASSFQSRGERGGYTF; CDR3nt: TGTGCCAGCAGTTTCCAATCCCGTGGCGAAAGGGGGGGCTACACCTTC
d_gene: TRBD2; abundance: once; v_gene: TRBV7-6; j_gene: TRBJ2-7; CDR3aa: CASSPLSPAGPHEQYF; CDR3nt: TGTGCCAGCAGTCCTCTTAGTCCAGCGGGACCCCACGAGCAGTACTTC
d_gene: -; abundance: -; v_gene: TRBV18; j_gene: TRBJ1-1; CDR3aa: CASSGTWGTEAFF; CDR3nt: TGTGCCAGCTCAGGGACATGGGGGACTGAAGCTTTCTTT
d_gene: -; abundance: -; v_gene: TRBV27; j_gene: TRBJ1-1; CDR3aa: CASSKQGWYTEAFF; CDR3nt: TGTGCCAGCAGCAAACAGGGTTGGTACACTGAAGCTTTCTTT
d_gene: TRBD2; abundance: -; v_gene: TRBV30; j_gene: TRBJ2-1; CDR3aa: CAWRNRGGLEQFF; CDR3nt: TGTGCCTGGAGGAACCGGGGGGGGTTGGAGCAGTTCTTC
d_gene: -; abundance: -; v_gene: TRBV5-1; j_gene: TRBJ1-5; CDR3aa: CASSLAGGDNQPQHF; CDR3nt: TGCGCCAGCAGCTTGGCTGGGGGGGACAATCAGCCCCAGCATTTT
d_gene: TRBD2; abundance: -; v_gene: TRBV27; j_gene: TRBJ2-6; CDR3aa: CASSRGTSGRSPGANVLTF; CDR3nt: TGTGCCAGCAGTCGGGGCACTAGCGGGAGGTCTCCTGGGGCCAACGTCCTGACTTTC
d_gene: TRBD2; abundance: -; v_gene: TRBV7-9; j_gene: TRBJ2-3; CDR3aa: CASSLGLGSDTQYF; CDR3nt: TGTGCCAGCAGCCTTGGACTAGGATCAGATACGCAGTATTTT
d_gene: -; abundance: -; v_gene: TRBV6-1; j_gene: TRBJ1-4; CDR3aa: CASSEAVPERKVGKLFF; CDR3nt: TGTGCCAGCAGTGAAGCGGTCCCGGAGAGAAAGGTTGGAAAACTGTTTTTT
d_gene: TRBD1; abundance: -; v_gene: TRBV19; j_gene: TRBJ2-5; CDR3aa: CASSSSGTGGRRTQYF; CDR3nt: TGTGCCAGTAGTAGTTCCGGGACAGGGGGCCGGCGGACCCAGTACTTC
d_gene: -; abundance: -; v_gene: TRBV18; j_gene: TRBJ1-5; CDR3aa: CASSPSFSPGGNQPQHF; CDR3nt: TGTGCCAGCTCACCATCCTTTAGTCCAGGGGGCAATCAGCCCCAGCATTTT
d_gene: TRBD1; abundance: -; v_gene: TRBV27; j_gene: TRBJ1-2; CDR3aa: CASSLVPRAGGGGYTF; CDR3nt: TGTGCCAGCAGTTTAGTCCCCCGGGCAGGGGGTGGTGGCTACACCTTC
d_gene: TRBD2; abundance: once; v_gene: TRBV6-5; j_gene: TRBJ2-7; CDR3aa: CASRGLAGEGEQYF; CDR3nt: TGTGCCAGCAGGGGACTAGCGGGAGAGGGGGAGCAGTACTTC
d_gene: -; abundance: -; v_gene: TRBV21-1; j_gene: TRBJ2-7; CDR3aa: CASTRQVRSYEQYF; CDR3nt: TGTGCCAGCACCCGACAGGTCCGCTCCTACGAGCAGTACTTC
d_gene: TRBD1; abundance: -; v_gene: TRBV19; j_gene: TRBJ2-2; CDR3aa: CASSRGTGPNTGELFF; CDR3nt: TGTGCCAGTAGTAGAGGGACAGGACCGAACACCGGGGAGCTGTTTTTT
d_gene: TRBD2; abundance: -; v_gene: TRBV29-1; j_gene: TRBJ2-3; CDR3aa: CSSWDGFWREGSTDTQYF; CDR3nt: TGCAGCTCTTGGGATGGCTTCTGGCGGGAGGGTAGCACAGATACGCAGTATTTT
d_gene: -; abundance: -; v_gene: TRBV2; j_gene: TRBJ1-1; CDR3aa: CASSEALPGGNTEAFF; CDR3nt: TGTGCCAGCAGTGAAGCCCTTCCGGGGGGTAACACTGAAGCTTTCTTT
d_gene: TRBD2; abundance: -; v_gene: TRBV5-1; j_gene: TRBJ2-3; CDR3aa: CASSLGAGATDTQYF; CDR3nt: TGCGCCAGCAGCTTGGGTGCGGGAGCTACAGATACGCAGTATTTT
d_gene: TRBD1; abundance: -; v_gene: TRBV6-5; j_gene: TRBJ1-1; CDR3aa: CASRIEGQGGTEAFF; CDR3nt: TGTGCCAGCCGCATCGAGGGCCAGGGGGGAACTGAAGCTTTCTTT
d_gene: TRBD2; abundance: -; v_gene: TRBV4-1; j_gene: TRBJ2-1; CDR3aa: CASSQDPGGTYNEQFF; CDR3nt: TGCGCCAGCAGCCAAGATCCGGGAGGGACATACAATGAGCAGTTCTTC
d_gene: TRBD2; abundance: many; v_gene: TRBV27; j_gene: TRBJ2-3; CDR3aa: CASSSLAGARGGTDTQYF; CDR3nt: TGTGCCAGCAGTTCCTTAGCGGGAGCGAGAGGTGGGACAGATACGCAGTATTTT
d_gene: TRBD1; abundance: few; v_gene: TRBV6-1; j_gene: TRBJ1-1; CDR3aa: CASSEKTGEAFF; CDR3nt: TGTGCCAGCAGTGAAAAGACAGGGGAAGCTTTCTTT